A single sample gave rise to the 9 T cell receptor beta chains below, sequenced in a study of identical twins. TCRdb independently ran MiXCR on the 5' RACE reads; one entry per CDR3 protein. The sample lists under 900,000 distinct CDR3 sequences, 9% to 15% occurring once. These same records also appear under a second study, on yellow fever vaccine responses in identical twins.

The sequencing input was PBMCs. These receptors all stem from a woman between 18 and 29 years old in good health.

CDR3 in DNA: TGTGCCACCAGTGATTTCGGACAGGGGGGGAACAATGAGCAGTTCTTC. This encodes CATSDFGQGGNNEQFF. This chain connects TRBV24-1 to TRBJ2-1; the match to TRBD1 covers 10 bases. Trimming at V came to 1 base and at J to 5 bases, leaving 4 bases not matched to a gene. Germline CDR1 reads KGHDR; CDR2 reads SFDVKD. The CDR3 totals 16 residues.

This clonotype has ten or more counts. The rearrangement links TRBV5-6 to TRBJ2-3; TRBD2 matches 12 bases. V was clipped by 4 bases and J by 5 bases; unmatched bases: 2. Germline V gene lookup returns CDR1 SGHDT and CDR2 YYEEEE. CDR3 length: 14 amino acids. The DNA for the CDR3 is TGTGCCAGCAGCCAGACTAGCGGGGGAGATACGCAGTATTTT. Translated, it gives CASSQTSGGDTQYF.

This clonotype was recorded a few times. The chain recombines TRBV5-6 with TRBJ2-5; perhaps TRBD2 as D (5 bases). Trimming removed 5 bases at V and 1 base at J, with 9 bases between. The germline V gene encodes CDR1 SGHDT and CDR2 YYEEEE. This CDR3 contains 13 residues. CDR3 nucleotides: TGTGCCAGCAGACGGGATCTCCAAGAGACCCAGTACTTC. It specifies CASRRDLQETQYF. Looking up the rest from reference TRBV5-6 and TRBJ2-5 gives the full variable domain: DAGVTQSPTHLIKTRGQQVTLRCSPKSGHDTVSWYQQALGQGPQFIFQYYEEEERQRGNFPDRFSGHQFPNYSSELNVNALLLGDSALYLCASRRDLQETQYFGPGTRLLVL.

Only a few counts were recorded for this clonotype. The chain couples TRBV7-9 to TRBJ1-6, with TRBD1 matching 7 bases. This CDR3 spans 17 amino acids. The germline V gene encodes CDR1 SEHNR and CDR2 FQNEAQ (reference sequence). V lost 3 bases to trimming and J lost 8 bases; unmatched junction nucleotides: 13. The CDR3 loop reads CASSFTDRTQRHSPLHF. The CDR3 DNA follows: TGTGCCAGCAGCTTTACGGACAGGACGCAACGGCATTCACCCCTCCACTTT.

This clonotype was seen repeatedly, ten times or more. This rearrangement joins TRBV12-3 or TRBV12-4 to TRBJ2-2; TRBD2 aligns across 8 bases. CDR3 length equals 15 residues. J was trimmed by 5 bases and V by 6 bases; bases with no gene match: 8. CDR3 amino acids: CASRPAGAGTGELFF. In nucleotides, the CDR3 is TGTGCCAGCAGACCAGCGGGAGCGGGAACCGGGGAGCTGTTTTTT.

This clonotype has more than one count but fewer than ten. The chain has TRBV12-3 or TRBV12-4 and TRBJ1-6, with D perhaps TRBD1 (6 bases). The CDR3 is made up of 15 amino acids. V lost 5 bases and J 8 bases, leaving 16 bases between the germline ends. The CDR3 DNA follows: TGTGCCAGCAGTCGCACTCAGGGGAGTTATTCACCCCTCCACTTT. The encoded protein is CASSRTQGSYSPLHF.

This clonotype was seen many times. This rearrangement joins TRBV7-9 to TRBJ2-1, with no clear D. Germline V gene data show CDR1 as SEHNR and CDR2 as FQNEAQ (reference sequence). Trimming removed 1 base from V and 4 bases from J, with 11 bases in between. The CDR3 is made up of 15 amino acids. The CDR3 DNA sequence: TGTGCCAGCAGCTTAGTTCCCCTCAGTTACAATGAGCAGTTCTTC. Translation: CASSLVPLSYNEQFF.

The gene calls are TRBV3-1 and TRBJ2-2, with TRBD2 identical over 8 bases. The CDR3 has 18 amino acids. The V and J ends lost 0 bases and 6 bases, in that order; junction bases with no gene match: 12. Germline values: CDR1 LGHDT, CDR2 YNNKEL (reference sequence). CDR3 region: CASSQEVGATSGSGELFF. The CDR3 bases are TGTGCCAGCAGCCAAGAAGTCGGCGCTACTAGCGGTTCCGGGGAGCTGTTTTTT.

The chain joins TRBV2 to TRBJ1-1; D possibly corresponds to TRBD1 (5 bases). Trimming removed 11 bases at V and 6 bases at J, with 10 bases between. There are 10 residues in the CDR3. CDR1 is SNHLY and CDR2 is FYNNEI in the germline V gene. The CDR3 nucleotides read TGTGCCGGAAGGGGATCTGAAGCTTTCTTT. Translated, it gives CAGRGSEAFF.